The entry below gives a single TCR beta chain sequence along with its context. It has no known antigen specificity. No base quality information exists; no much larger clone differs at one position. Healthy HIV-negative adults with no recently reported acute infections or vaccinations were included as donors. Every donor was a Caucasian adult residing in Nashville, Tennessee, USA. Magnetic negative selection was used to enrich CD4+ T cells, after which naive cells were positively selected on CD45RA and the negative fraction became the memory subset. Blood was collected by leukapheresis, and PBMCs were isolated by Ficoll-Histopaque density gradient centrifugation and then cryopreserved in liquid nitrogen vapor phase. Analytical flow cytometry was used to check the purity and quantity of each magnetically sorted T cell population. Genomic DNA was isolated from every sorted fraction and measured by UV absorbance on a Nanodrop 2000c.

Using the deep immunoSEQ assay, multiplex PCR amplified TCR CDR3 regions from genomic DNA. Genomic DNA extracted from each cell subset was distributed evenly over all wells of several immunoSEQ 96-well plates, and each plate served as one replicate. For sorted subsets, about 200 ng genomic DNA, equal to approximately 30,000 T cell genomes, was loaded into each replicate PCR. The purified libraries were quantified using a Qubit 3.0 fluorometer, sized with a Bioanalyzer 2100, and then quantified again using the KAPA Library Quantification kit. A separate single-read 150-cycle Illumina NextSeq 550 flow cell was used to sequence each immunoSEQ 96-well plate. As for how the authors treated the data: Because the immunoSEQ output included only junctional sequences and no quality scores, the filtering could not be the same as the filtering used for full-length reads. Sequences were annotated with PyIR, a Python wrapper for IgBLAST v1.9, and V/J genes and CDR3 were assigned using IMGT germline references. Any read was removed if the V/J assignment was weak (E-value above 1e-6), the CDR3 was missing, or the read contained stop codons, out-of-frame junctions, or ambiguous translated residues. V3J clonotypes were defined as sequences sharing an identical inferred V gene, J gene, and CDR3 amino acid sequence. The percentage overlap between two repertoires was calculated by dividing the number of shared unique clonotypes by the size of the smaller repertoire. RTK rarefaction, the Chao1 estimator, and Recon v2.1 estimates of unobserved clonotypes were used to assess repertoire richness. Generation probabilities for all TCRbeta clonotypes obtained by the gDNA method from several donors were computed using OLGA. TCRdb retrieved this table from immuneACCESS and kept in-frame rearrangements only. Not all clones are present; in checked studies, unresolved V genes account for under half, and no reason is known for the remainder. That table gives V, J and clone size, and the DNA gave D and trimming. The sample table records 2,500,000 or so clones; roughly 92% of these occur just once. Together, the top ten hold around 0.14% of the sample.

This specimen comes from a study of shared clonotypes between healthy human individuals (dated by TCRdb to 2020 to 2022). About the investigation overall: The cohort included a few men and a couple of women between 18 and 49 years of age. Each donor's leukapheresis produced roughly between roughly 0.85 and 9.5 billion PBMCs. To estimate repertoire size and how much clonotype sharing occurs between individuals, the study deeply sequenced the blood TCR repertoires of several healthy adults. For each donor, CD4 naive and CD4 memory were each run on three plates, CD8 naive on two plates, and CD8 memory on one plate. Libraries were prepared and TCR repertoires were sequenced by different laboratories using diverse techniques, in order to increase sequencing depth and limit assay-specific biases.

V loses 4 bases, J loses 2 bases, and the germline ends lie 15 bases apart. The CDR3 has 15 amino acids, counting the end cysteine and phenylalanine. Here the CDR3 DNA is all that survives: 45 bases in frame from base 1. Per the germline V gene, SGHDT is the CDR1 and YYEEEE is the CDR2. Study-wide findings and limitations: Sharing across a few donors was observed for around 5% of naive CD4, 3% to 4% of naive CD8, over 2% of memory CD4, and 0.4% of memory CD8 clonotypes. Sampling was restricted to blood, and TCR repertoires in tissues likely differ from the TCR repertoires found in blood. The genetic and exposure-history diversity represented was limited by the small number of donors. Naive subsets generally had larger estimated clonotype richness than memory subsets did. Even with the large sequencing depth, rarefaction of the sorted-subset datasets indicated that sequencing was incomplete. Based on pairwise subsampling, the degree of clonotype sharing among donors was expected to be affected by sequencing depth. Compared with non-shared clonotypes, the clonotypes found in all four sorted-subset donors had higher generation probabilities.

The chain is made from TRBV5-6 and TRBJ1-2; a tentative D call is TRBD1 (6 bases match). The source is a man younger than 35 in good health. Sample: naive CD4+ T cells sorted from blood. The sample's cell subset or site, from its label and the paper: CD45RA+ positively selected. The nucleotide sequence is given as TGTGCCAGCAGCCCCTCCACAGGGACCAACTATGGCTACACCTTC. It translates as CASSPSTGTNYGYTF.